This is a list of T cell receptor beta chains from one sample in a study of early T cells in non-severe SARS-CoV-2 infection. TCRdb analysed the 5' RACE reads with MiXCR anew, one entry per CDR3 protein. The sample holds 30,000 to 35,000 distinct CDR3 sequences; 5% to 6.5% are singletons and the top ten take around 8%. Specimen: whole blood. These receptors came from an adult who was a healthcare worker with PCR-confirmed SARS-CoV-2 infection or an uninfected control (not recorded which). CDR3s include the opening cysteine and the closing phenylalanine or tryptophan. The D gene is left open where the match is weak. The listing skips clone size in some rows; elsewhere it reads once, few, many or a size class.

v_call	clone_size	d_call	cdr3_length	j_call	cdr3_aa	cdr3_nt
TRBV20-1	few	-	12	TRBJ1-1	CSAQTQNTEAFF	TGCAGTGCCCAGACCCAGAACACTGAAGCTTTCTTT
TRBV29-1	many	-	11	TRBJ1-2	CSVRGAFGYTF	TGCAGCGTTCGGGGGGCATTTGGCTACACCTTC
TRBV5-1	many	-	14	TRBJ2-3	CASSLRRITDTQYF	TGCGCCAGCAGCTTGCGACGGATCACAGATACGCAGTATTTT
TRBV27	many	-	12	TRBJ1-5	CASSFRHQPQHF	TGTGCCAGCAGTTTCCGACATCAGCCCCAGCATTTT
TRBV12-3/TRBV12-4	many	-	14	TRBJ1-2	CASSLAGANYGYTF	TGTGCCAGCAGTTTAGCAGGGGCTAACTATGGCTACACCTTC
TRBV6-2/TRBV6-3	many	TRBD1	15	TRBJ1-2	CASSYGWTGAPSYTF	TGTGCCAGCAGCTACGGTTGGACAGGGGCCCCTAGCTACACCTTC
TRBV5-4	many	TRBD2	15	TRBJ2-1	CASSPTSGGYNEQFF	TGTGCCAGCAGCCCTACTAGCGGGGGCTACAATGAGCAGTTCTTC
TRBV5-1	few	-	16	TRBJ1-3	CASSYGTDSSGNTIYF	TGCGCCAGCAGCTACGGGACTGACAGCTCTGGAAACACCATATATTTT
TRBV6-5	few	-	13	TRBJ1-3	CASSPDFRNTIYF	TGTGCCAGCAGCCCGGACTTCCGAAACACCATATATTTT
TRBV5-4	few	TRBD1	15	TRBJ2-7	CASSPPPGQMYEQYF	TGTGCCAGCAGCCCCCCTCCGGGACAGATGTACGAGCAGTACTTC
TRBV20-1	many	-	12	TRBJ2-7	CSGDSHSYEQYF	TGCAGTGGGGACTCTCACTCCTACGAGCAGTACTTC
TRBV9	-	-	13	TRBJ2-6	CASSHSGANVLTF	TGTGCCAGCAGTCACTCTGGGGCCAACGTCCTGACTTTC
TRBV7-7	many	-	15	TRBJ2-1	CASSLELRPNNEQFF	TGTGCCAGCAGCTTAGAACTTCGCCCAAACAATGAGCAGTTCTTC
TRBV20-1	many	-	12	TRBJ2-7	CSAEGRGGEQYF	TGCAGTGCCGAGGGCAGGGGGGGCGAGCAGTACTTC
TRBV5-6	-	TRBD1	17	TRBJ2-7	CASSPLLRDRVNPEQYF	TGTGCCAGCAGCCCCCTCCTGAGGGACAGGGTCAATCCAGAGCAGTACTTC
TRBV4-1	many	-	15	TRBJ2-5	CASSQDSRGQETQYF	TGCGCCAGCAGCCAAGATTCGAGGGGACAAGAGACCCAGTACTTC
TRBV9	medium-sized	TRBD1	14	TRBJ1-6	CASSAGTGASPLHF	TGTGCCAGCAGCGCCGGGACAGGAGCCTCACCCCTCCACTTT
TRBV7-2	many	TRBD1	15	TRBJ1-3	CATTKTGQGGNTIYF	TGTGCCACCACCAAAACGGGACAGGGAGGAAACACCATATATTTT
TRBV10-3	many	TRBD1	12	TRBJ2-1	CAISEYRGEQFF	TGTGCCATCAGTGAATACAGGGGTGAGCAGTTCTTC
TRBV3-1	many	TRBD1	15	TRBJ2-5	CASSQTGQALETQYF	TGTGCCAGCAGCCAAACCGGACAGGCGTTAGAGACCCAGTACTTC
TRBV20-1	many	-	10	TRBJ2-3	CSAQTDTQYF	TGCAGTGCCCAGACAGATACGCAGTATTTT
TRBV19	many	-	16	TRBJ1-5	CASSKQDLYSNQPQHF	TGTGCCAGTAGTAAGCAGGACCTATATAGCAATCAGCCCCAGCATTTT
TRBV4-1	many	-	15	TRBJ2-7	CASSQGSGVSYEQYF	TGCGCCAGCAGCCAGGGATCTGGGGTTTCCTACGAGCAGTACTTC
TRBV28	-	-	13	TRBJ2-3	CASSFPPTDTQYF	TGTGCCAGCAGTTTCCCGCCCACAGATACGCAGTATTTT
TRBV28	few	TRBD2	15	TRBJ2-1	CASSTGTSGGNEQFF	TGTGCCAGCAGCACCGGGACTAGCGGGGGAAATGAGCAGTTCTTC
TRBV4-3	many	-	16	TRBJ2-1	CASSQDLGSSYNEQFF	TGCGCCAGCAGCCAAGACCTGGGGAGCTCCTACAATGAGCAGTTCTTC
TRBV7-2	many	-	16	TRBJ2-3	CASSLRERPSTDTQYF	TGTGCCAGCAGCTTACGGGAGCGGCCTAGCACAGATACGCAGTATTTT
TRBV7-2	-	-	12	TRBJ2-3	CASRPTSDTQYF	TGTGCCAGCAGACCTACGTCGGATACGCAGTATTTT
TRBV3-1	-	TRBD2	16	TRBJ2-2	CASSPIIAGGPGELFF	TGTGCCAGCAGCCCGATTATAGCGGGGGGGCCCGGGGAGCTGTTTTTT
TRBV20-1	many	TRBD1	15	TRBJ1-4	CSAPRDRAYNEKLFF	TGCAGTGCTCCCCGGGACAGGGCGTATAATGAAAAACTGTTTTTT
TRBV11-2	-	TRBD2	12	TRBJ2-3	CASSLEGGGALF	TGTGCCAGCAGCTTAGAGGGCGGGGGAGCGTTGTTT
TRBV4-3	-	TRBD2	16	TRBJ2-3	CASSQDASGGKDTQYF	TGCGCCAGCAGCCAAGACGCTAGCGGGGGAAAAGATACGCAGTATTTT
TRBV5-4	many	-	12	TRBJ2-1	CASSWGNNEQFF	TGTGCCAGCAGCTGGGGAAACAATGAGCAGTTCTTC
TRBV5-4	many	-	12	TRBJ2-1	CASSLFTDEQFF	TGTGCCAGCAGCTTGTTCACAGATGAGCAGTTCTTC
TRBV20-1	-	TRBD1	14	TRBJ1-2	CSASRTGGYYGYTF	TGCAGTGCTAGTAGGACAGGGGGCTATTATGGCTACACCTTC
TRBV5-4	many	-	13	TRBJ2-5	CASSGTRTETQYF	TGTGCCAGCAGCGGAACTAGGACGGAGACCCAGTACTTC
TRBV7-8	many	TRBD2	18	TRBJ2-3	CASSRGLAGEPLTDTQYF	TGTGCCAGCAGCAGAGGACTAGCGGGGGAGCCTCTCACAGATACGCAGTATTTT
TRBV3-1	many	-	14	TRBJ1-1	CASSQQYREFGAFF	TGTGCCAGCAGCCAACAATACAGGGAGTTTGGGGCTTTCTTT
TRBV28	many	-	14	TRBJ1-5	CASSSGHSNQPQHF	TGTGCCAGCAGTTCGGGACATTCGAATCAGCCCCAGCATTTT
TRBV7-2	many	TRBD1	16	TRBJ1-6	CASSARQGTRNSPLHF	TGTGCCAGCAGCGCACGACAGGGGACTCGTAATTCACCCCTCCACTTT
TRBV28	many	-	19	TRBJ2-7	CASSLWERGGQQIRYEQYF	TGTGCCAGCAGTTTATGGGAGAGGGGAGGACAGCAAATTCGCTACGAGCAGTACTTC
TRBV27	many	-	14	TRBJ1-5	CASNPQGDGQPQHF	TGTGCCAGCAACCCACAGGGAGATGGGCAGCCCCAGCATTTT
TRBV30	many	TRBD1	17	TRBJ1-1	CAWTLSWDRGPHTEAFF	TGTGCCTGGACTCTCAGCTGGGACAGGGGGCCGCACACTGAAGCTTTCTTT
TRBV11-2	many	TRBD2	16	TRBJ2-6	CASSLRGGAGANVLTF	TGTGCCAGCAGCTTACGGGGAGGGGCTGGGGCCAACGTCCTGACTTTC
TRBV11-3	many	TRBD1	12	TRBJ2-1	CASSSAGTGMFF	TGTGCCAGCAGCTCCGCCGGGACAGGGATGTTCTTC
TRBV21-1	many	-	15	TRBJ1-2	CASSKVRTGYYGYTF	TGTGCCAGCAGCAAAGTCCGGACAGGCTACTATGGCTACACCTTC
TRBV12-3/TRBV12-4	-	-	14	TRBJ1-5	CASSFGRSNQPQHF	TGTGCCAGCAGTTTCGGACGTAGCAATCAGCCCCAGCATTTT
TRBV3-1	-	-	15	TRBJ2-3	CASSQGGGRTDTQYF	TGTGCCAGCAGCCAAGGCGGGGGCAGGACAGATACGCAGTATTTT